This record concerns one T cell receptor beta chain sequence. The sample belongs to a study of T-cell memory formation after mild COVID-19. TCRdb redid the calling of the 5' RACE reads with MiXCR, one entry per CDR3 protein. The table includes approximately 570,000 distinct CDR3 sequences, roughly 18% detected once. Trimming removed 0 bases from V and 5 bases from J; junction bases left unmatched: 10. This CDR3 is built from 17 residues. Germline V CDR1 and CDR2: SEHNR, FQNEAQ (reference sequence). The chain carries TRBV7-9 and TRBJ2-1; 7 nucleotides line up with TRBD2. Sequencing input: PBMCs or a T cell subset sorted from them (not recorded which). This clonotype was sampled from an adult woman who had mild COVID-19 (a few samples of this study predate the infection). Cell type and time point are not known. CDR3 protein: CASSLADAWGGNNEQFF. The CDR3 nucleotides are TGTGCCAGCAGCTTAGCGGATGCTTGGGGGGGAAACAATGAGCAGTTCTTC. Full variable domain (outside the CDR3, taken from reference TRBV7-9 and TRBJ2-1): DTGVSQNPRHKITKRGQNVTFRCDPISEHNRLYWYRQTLGQGPEFLTYFQNEAQLEKSRLLSDRFSAERPKGSFSTLEIQRTEQGDSAMYLCASSLADAWGGNNEQFFGPGTRLTVL.